This note documents a single TCR beta chain sequence. Its specificity is not known. Data came from immunoSEQ multiplex PCR; TCRdb stores just in-frame clones and leaves some out. The table has approximately 1.4 million clones, nearly 99% seen once; the top ten hold roughly 0.4%. The data belong to a study of shared clonotypes between healthy human individuals. Study-level results: All-four-donor shared clonotypes had higher generation probabilities than non-shared clonotypes did. Generally, naive subsets (rather than memory subsets) showed larger estimated richness.

Sequenced material: naive CD4+ T cells sorted from blood. As for subset: CD45RA+ positively selected. This clonotype was sampled from a man aged 30 to 45 in good health.

CDR3 protein: CASSLPSYSYEQYF. The CDR3 DNA is TGTGCCAGCAGTCTCCCCTCCTACTCCTACGAGCAGTACTTC. The V and J genes are TRBV28 and TRBJ2-7, with no clear D. With 5 bases removed from V and 0 bases from J, the gap between germline ends came to 11 bases. Germline assignment: CDR1 MDHEN and CDR2 SYDVKM. This CDR3 comprises 14 residues.